This T cell receptor beta chain stems from a study of blood T cell repertoires in COVID-19. Per germline, CDR1 SGHTA and CDR2 FQGTGA. The CDR3 runs to 15 residues. The V end was cut by 5 bases, the J end by 2 bases, with 14 bases between. The protocol was immunoSEQ multiplex PCR, while the TCRdb copy is restricted to in-frame clones and leaves out a portion. Of fewer than 250,000 clones in the sample, about 83% were seen once. The clonotype originates from a man aged 50 or older with acute or convalescent COVID-19. The sample consisted of peripheral blood. The genes are TRBV7-3 and TRBJ2-3; D possibly corresponds to TRBD2 (5 bases). The CDR3 sequence is CASSPSRATTDTQYF. DNA of the CDR3: TGTGCCAGCAGCCCCTCGCGGGCGACCACAGATACGCAGTATTTT. Together with reference TRBV7-3 and TRBJ2-3, the CDR3 gives the full variable domain: GAGVSQTPSNKVTEKGKYVELRCDPISGHTALYWYRQSLGQGPEFLIYFQGTGAADDSGLPNDRFFAVRPEGSVSTLKIQRTERGDSAVYLCASSPSRATTDTQYFGPGTRLTVL.